The rows below give T cell receptor beta chains drawn from one sample of a study of neoadjuvant anti-PD-1 for oral cavity cancer. This table comes from immunoSEQ multiplex PCR, and its TCRdb copy is limited to in-frame clones, with some not included. The table shows about 15,000 clones, with 60% to 80% occurring only once. This material consisted of PBMCs, taken before nivolumab (anti-PD-1) treatment. Receptors originate from a person aged 35 to 85 with oral cavity squamous cell carcinoma. The CDR3 runs from the conserved cysteine through the conserved F or W. The order of the fields is clone size, J gene, V gene, D gene, CDR3 DNA, CDR3 protein. A D gene is named only where the DNA matches it firmly. The listing skips clone size in some rows; elsewhere it reads once, few, many or a size class.

abundance: .; j_gene: TRBJ1-5; v_gene: TRBV30; d_gene: .; CDR3nt: TGTGCCTCCTCATCGGGGGCAAATCAGCCCCAGCATTTT; CDR3aa: CASSSGANQPQHF
abundance: .; j_gene: TRBJ2-3; v_gene: TRBV5-1; d_gene: TRBD2; CDR3nt: TGCGCCAGCAGCTTGACTAGCGACTCGCATACGCAGTATTTT; CDR3aa: CASSLTSDSHTQYF
abundance: .; j_gene: TRBJ1-1; v_gene: TRBV6-1; d_gene: .; CDR3nt: TGTGCCAGCAGTGAAGCGCCCGAGGGGTCCAACACTGAAGCTTTCTTT; CDR3aa: CASSEAPEGSNTEAFF
abundance: few; j_gene: TRBJ2-4; v_gene: TRBV29-1; d_gene: .; CDR3nt: TGCAGCGCCGTCCCGGGACAAGAACTAGCCAAAAACATTCAGTACTTC; CDR3aa: CSAVPGQELAKNIQYF
abundance: .; j_gene: TRBJ2-5; v_gene: TRBV5-1; d_gene: .; CDR3nt: TGCGCCAGCAGTGACCGGGGGTCCGAGACCCAGTACTTC; CDR3aa: CASSDRGSETQYF
abundance: .; j_gene: TRBJ2-3; v_gene: TRBV14; d_gene: .; CDR3nt: TGTGCCAGCAGCCAAGTCCCAGCGGTCACAGATACGCAGTATTTT; CDR3aa: CASSQVPAVTDTQYF
abundance: .; j_gene: TRBJ2-7; v_gene: TRBV4-1; d_gene: TRBD2; CDR3nt: TGCGCCAGCAGCCAAGCCCCACTTAGCGGGTCTTCCTACGAGCAGTACTTC; CDR3aa: CASSQAPLSGSSYEQYF
abundance: .; j_gene: TRBJ1-2; v_gene: TRBV16; d_gene: .; CDR3nt: TGTGCCAGCAGCCCTACCATCGGGGCTAACTATGGCTACACCTTC; CDR3aa: CASSPTIGANYGYTF
abundance: .; j_gene: TRBJ2-5; v_gene: TRBV29-1; d_gene: TRBD2; CDR3nt: TGCAGCGTTGAAACAGGACTAGCTAGCGAGACCCAGTACTTC; CDR3aa: CSVETGLASETQYF
abundance: .; j_gene: TRBJ1-1; v_gene: TRBV30; d_gene: .; CDR3nt: TGTGCCTGGAGTCCTAGACTGGGACGGATGAACACTGAAGCTTTCTTT; CDR3aa: CAWSPRLGRMNTEAFF
abundance: once; j_gene: TRBJ2-1; v_gene: TRBV27; d_gene: .; CDR3nt: TGTGCCAGCAGCGCCCAGGGAGTCGGGACCAATGAGCAGTTCTTC; CDR3aa: CASSAQGVGTNEQFF
abundance: .; j_gene: TRBJ2-7; v_gene: TRBV11-2; d_gene: .; CDR3nt: TGTGCCAGCAGCAGTTGGCAGTTGAACTCCTACGAGCAGTACTTC; CDR3aa: CASSSWQLNSYEQYF
abundance: .; j_gene: TRBJ1-5; v_gene: TRBV28; d_gene: .; CDR3nt: TGTGCCAGCAGTCGAACACAGGGTGGAGCCCAGCATTTT; CDR3aa: CASSRTQGGAQHF
abundance: few; j_gene: TRBJ2-1; v_gene: TRBV5-4; d_gene: TRBD2; CDR3nt: TGTGCTCCCGGGGGGACTAGCGGTCCCAGCTCCTACAATGAGCAGTTCTTC; CDR3aa: CAPGGTSGPSSYNEQFF
abundance: .; j_gene: TRBJ1-2; v_gene: TRBV6-1; d_gene: .; CDR3nt: TGTGCCAGCAGTGAGGTGGCCGCCCGGAGCTACACCTTC; CDR3aa: CASSEVAARSYTF
abundance: .; j_gene: TRBJ2-7; v_gene: TRBV7-2; d_gene: .; CDR3nt: TGTGCCAGCAGCCTGGGGGGCGGCTACGAGCAGTACTTC; CDR3aa: CASSLGGGYEQYF
abundance: .; j_gene: TRBJ1-1; v_gene: TRBV25-1; d_gene: .; CDR3nt: TGTGCCAGCACGGCAGGTTTGAACACTGAAGCTTTCTTT; CDR3aa: CASTAGLNTEAFF
abundance: .; j_gene: TRBJ2-5; v_gene: TRBV4-2; d_gene: TRBD2; CDR3nt: TGTGCCAGCAGCCAGGGACTAGCGGGGGGACAACAAGAGACCCAGTACTTC; CDR3aa: CASSQGLAGGQQETQYF
abundance: few; j_gene: TRBJ1-5; v_gene: TRBV19; d_gene: TRBD1; CDR3nt: TGTGCCAGTAGTCTGGGGAACAGGGGGGGTTACAGCAATCAGCCCCAGCATTTT; CDR3aa: CASSLGNRGGYSNQPQHF
abundance: few; j_gene: TRBJ1-6; v_gene: TRBV4-1; d_gene: .; CDR3nt: TGCGCCAGCAGCCTCCTGCCGAGCTCCTATAATTCACCCCTCCACTTT; CDR3aa: CASSLLPSSYNSPLHF
abundance: few; j_gene: TRBJ1-2; v_gene: TRBV6-6; d_gene: .; CDR3nt: TGTGCCAGCAGTTCGGGGCAGGGGCTCCTCACCTTC; CDR3aa: CASSSGQGLLTF
abundance: .; j_gene: TRBJ2-7; v_gene: TRBV10-3; d_gene: TRBD1; CDR3nt: TGTGCCACAGAGACCCGGGACAGGCTCCCCTACGAGCAGTACTTC; CDR3aa: CATETRDRLPYEQYF
abundance: .; j_gene: TRBJ2-7; v_gene: TRBV10-3; d_gene: .; CDR3nt: TGTGCCATCAGTGAGTCGAATCCGAACACAAGGAGCTACTTC; CDR3aa: CAISESNPNTRSYF
abundance: few; j_gene: TRBJ2-7; v_gene: TRBV6-5; d_gene: .; CDR3nt: TGTGCCAGCAGTTACTCATTTGTCAGCACCTACGAGCAGTACTTC; CDR3aa: CASSYSFVSTYEQYF
abundance: few; j_gene: TRBJ1-2; v_gene: TRBV15; d_gene: TRBD1; CDR3nt: TGTGCCACCAGCAGAGACCCGACAGGGTACTATGGCTACACCTTC; CDR3aa: CATSRDPTGYYGYTF
abundance: .; j_gene: TRBJ2-3; v_gene: TRBV2; d_gene: .; CDR3nt: TGTGCCAGCAGTTTCACCCGTGCAGATACGCAGTATTTT; CDR3aa: CASSFTRADTQYF
abundance: once; j_gene: TRBJ1-4; v_gene: TRBV27; d_gene: TRBD1; CDR3nt: TGTGCCAGTAGACAGGGCCCCAAGGAAAAACTGTTTTTT; CDR3aa: CASRQGPKEKLFF
abundance: once; j_gene: TRBJ1-5; v_gene: TRBV5-4; d_gene: TRBD1; CDR3nt: TGTGCCAGCAGCCCGGGACAGGGCGACAATCAGCCCCAGCATTTT; CDR3aa: CASSPGQGDNQPQHF
abundance: .; j_gene: TRBJ1-1; v_gene: TRBV9; d_gene: TRBD1; CDR3nt: TGTGCCAGCAGCTTGACAGGGGGGGCCACTGAAGCTTTCTTT; CDR3aa: CASSLTGGATEAFF
abundance: .; j_gene: TRBJ1-4; v_gene: TRBV7-9; d_gene: .; CDR3nt: TGTGCCAGCAGCGACCTAGGTAAAAAACTGTTTTTT; CDR3aa: CASSDLGKKLFF
abundance: few; j_gene: TRBJ2-2; v_gene: TRBV7-9; d_gene: .; CDR3nt: TGTGCCAGCAGCCAGGTTGAAGGGGAGCTGTTTTTT; CDR3aa: CASSQVEGELFF
abundance: once; j_gene: TRBJ2-2; v_gene: TRBV5-1; d_gene: .; CDR3nt: TGCGCCAGCAGCTTGGGAGTAATAGACACCGGGGAGCTGTTTTTT; CDR3aa: CASSLGVIDTGELFF
abundance: .; j_gene: TRBJ2-1; v_gene: TRBV9; d_gene: TRBD2; CDR3nt: TGTGCCAGCAGCCCCCCCGTCTTAGCGGGGGCCAATGAGCAGTTCTTC; CDR3aa: CASSPPVLAGANEQFF
abundance: .; j_gene: TRBJ2-1; v_gene: TRBV9; d_gene: TRBD2; CDR3nt: TGTGCCAGCAGCGTTGGGGGAGGGACTATACTACAATATGAGCAGTTCTTC; CDR3aa: CASSVGGGTILQYEQFF
abundance: .; j_gene: TRBJ1-3; v_gene: TRBV25-1; d_gene: TRBD1; CDR3nt: TGTGCCAGCAGCACAGGGGCCCTTGGAAACACCATATATTTT; CDR3aa: CASSTGALGNTIYF
abundance: .; j_gene: TRBJ1-1; v_gene: TRBV6-5; d_gene: .; CDR3nt: TGTGCCAGCAGGAGGACAGCAACGGGGGACACTGAAGCTTTCTTT; CDR3aa: CASRRTATGDTEAFF
abundance: .; j_gene: TRBJ2-2; v_gene: TRBV5-1; d_gene: TRBD1; CDR3nt: TGCGCCAGCAGCACCTCGACAGGGCAGGGGACCGGGGAGCTGTTTTTT; CDR3aa: CASSTSTGQGTGELFF
abundance: .; j_gene: TRBJ2-7; v_gene: TRBV5-1; d_gene: .; CDR3nt: TGCGCCAGCAGCCCGGGGGTGATGGTAGGCTACGAGCAGTACTTC; CDR3aa: CASSPGVMVGYEQYF
abundance: .; j_gene: TRBJ1-6; v_gene: TRBV5-4; d_gene: .; CDR3nt: TGTGCCAGCACCGTAGGGGGGTCACCCCTCCACTTT; CDR3aa: CASTVGGSPLHF
abundance: .; j_gene: TRBJ1-2; v_gene: TRBV25-1; d_gene: .; CDR3nt: TGTGCCAGCTGCCCCTTGGACGGAAGATATGGCTACACCTTC; CDR3aa: CASCPLDGRYGYTF
abundance: .; j_gene: TRBJ1-6; v_gene: TRBV7-8; d_gene: TRBD1; CDR3nt: TGTGCCAGCAGCTACGGACAGGGATACGATTCACCCCTCCACTTT; CDR3aa: CASSYGQGYDSPLHF
abundance: .; j_gene: TRBJ1-2; v_gene: TRBV7-9; d_gene: TRBD1; CDR3nt: TGTGCCAGCAGCTTTTCGAGACAGGGTCTCTACTATGGCTACACCTTC; CDR3aa: CASSFSRQGLYYGYTF
abundance: .; j_gene: TRBJ2-5; v_gene: TRBV7-2; d_gene: .; CDR3nt: TGTGCCAGCAGCTTATCTAGCGTTCCCCCGAGGGAGACCCAGTACTTC; CDR3aa: CASSLSSVPPRETQYF
abundance: .; j_gene: TRBJ2-6; v_gene: TRBV18; d_gene: .; CDR3nt: TGTGCCAGCTCAAAAGACTCTGGGGCCAACGTCCTGACTTTC; CDR3aa: CASSKDSGANVLTF
abundance: few; j_gene: TRBJ1-5; v_gene: TRBV7-9; d_gene: TRBD1; CDR3nt: TGTGCCAGCAGCAAATTCGGACAGGGGGCCGGGCAGCCCCAGCATTTT; CDR3aa: CASSKFGQGAGQPQHF
abundance: .; j_gene: TRBJ1-6; v_gene: TRBV7-2; d_gene: .; CDR3nt: TGTGCCAGCAGCCCAGAACCGGTATCAAGGTCACCCCTCCACTTT; CDR3aa: CASSPEPVSRSPLHF